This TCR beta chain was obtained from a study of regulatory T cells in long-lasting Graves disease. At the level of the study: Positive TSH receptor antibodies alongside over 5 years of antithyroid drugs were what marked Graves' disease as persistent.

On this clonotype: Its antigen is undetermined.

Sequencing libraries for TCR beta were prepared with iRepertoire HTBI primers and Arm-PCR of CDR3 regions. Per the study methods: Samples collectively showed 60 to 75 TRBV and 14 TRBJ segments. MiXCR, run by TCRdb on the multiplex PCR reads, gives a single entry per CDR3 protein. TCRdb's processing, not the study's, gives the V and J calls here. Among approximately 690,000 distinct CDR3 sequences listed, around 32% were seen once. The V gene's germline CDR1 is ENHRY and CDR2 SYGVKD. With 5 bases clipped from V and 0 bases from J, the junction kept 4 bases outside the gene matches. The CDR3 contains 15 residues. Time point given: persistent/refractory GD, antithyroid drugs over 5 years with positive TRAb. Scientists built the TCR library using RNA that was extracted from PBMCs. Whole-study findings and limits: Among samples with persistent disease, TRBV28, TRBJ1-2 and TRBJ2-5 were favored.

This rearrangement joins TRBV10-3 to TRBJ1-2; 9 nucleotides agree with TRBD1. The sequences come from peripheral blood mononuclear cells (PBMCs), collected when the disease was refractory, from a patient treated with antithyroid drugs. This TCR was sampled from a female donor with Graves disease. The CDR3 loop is CAISLGQGSNYGYTF. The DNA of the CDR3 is TGTGCCATCAGTCTGGGACAGGGCTCTAACTATGGCTACACCTTC.